The 32 T cell receptor beta chains given below trace back to one sample, sequenced in a study of T-cell memory formation after mild COVID-19. TCRdb independently ran MiXCR on the 5' RACE reads; one entry per CDR3 protein. The table includes some 150,000 distinct CDR3 sequences, roughly 24% detected once. Input material: PBMCs or a T cell subset sorted from them (not recorded which). Every receptor here comes from an adult woman who had mild COVID-19 (a few samples of this study predate the infection). Cell type and time point are not known.

There are a few counts of this clonotype. The rearrangement links TRBV27 to TRBJ2-7; D could derive from TRBD1 or TRBD2 (5 bases each). Germline V lookup: CDR1 MNHEY, CDR2 SMNVEV (reference sequence). Trimming removed 5 bases at V and 3 bases at J, with 11 bases between. This CDR3 region has 13 residues. CDR3 DNA: TGTGCCAGCAGTCCTCGGGACGGCTACGAGCAGTACTTC. As protein: CASSPRDGYEQYF.

This sequence joins TRBV4-1 and TRBJ1-1; 7 positions match TRBD1. Germline lookup yields CDR1 MGHRA and CDR2 YSYEKL. The V gene end was trimmed by 1 base and the J gene end by 0 bases; junction bases not matched to a gene: 11. CDR3 length: 18 residues. DNA of the CDR3: TGCGCCAGCAGCCAAGTTTTCGGACAGGCCAAAATGAACACTGAAGCTTTCTTT. Its protein is CASSQVFGQAKMNTEAFF.

This clonotype occurred a few times. The V and J genes are TRBV7-8 and TRBJ2-3, with TRBD2 identical over 8 bases. V lost 9 bases and J lost 3; bases outside the gene matches: 8. CDR1 and CDR2 from the germline V gene are SGHVS and FQNEAQ. This CDR3 comprises 14 residues. The CDR3 sequence: CASLYQRETDTQYF. The CDR3 region has the DNA TGTGCCAGTCTATATCAGCGGGAGACAGATACGCAGTATTTT.

CDR3 sequence (DNA): TGTGCCAGCAGCTTAGGACCTTGGGCTATCAATTCACCCCTCCACTTT. Residues: CASSLGPWAINSPLHF. The V call is TRBV7-2, the J call TRBJ1-6; D gene unclear. CDR1 SGHTA and CDR2 FQGNSA come from the germline V gene. V dropped 1 base and J dropped 7 bases, with 14 bases sitting between them. This CDR3 comprises 16 residues.

This clonotype occurred a few times. The chain is built from TRBV6-6 and TRBJ2-3; TRBD1 matches 8 bases. The CDR3 loop spans 15 amino acids. The germline V gene encodes CDR1 MNHNY and CDR2 SVGAGI (reference sequence). V shed 4 bases, J shed 2 bases, and the junction held 5 bases outside the gene matches. The CDR3 DNA follows: TGTGCCAGCAGTTTGACAGGGGTATCCACAGATACGCAGTATTTT. This codes for CASSLTGVSTDTQYF.

This clonotype was observed many times. This chain joins TRBV24-1 and TRBJ2-5; TRBD2 matches 9 bases. Unmatched junction bases numbered 3, after V lost 4 bases and J lost 1 base. CDR1 KGHDR and CDR2 SFDVKD come from the germline V gene. This CDR3 contains 15 residues. The CDR3 protein is CATSDPTSGQETQYF. The CDR3 nucleotides are TGTGCCACCAGTGACCCGACTAGCGGCCAAGAGACCCAGTACTTC.

This clonotype was found a few times. This rearrangement joins TRBV12-3 or TRBV12-4 to TRBJ1-2, with a weak D call TRBD1 (5 bases). CDR3 size: 15 residues. V was pared by 6 bases and J by 5 bases, with 19 bases between. The CDR3 bases are TGTGCCAGCAGCCCAGTCGGGGGTTGGGGATATGGCTACACCTTC. Translating gives CASSPVGGWGYGYTF.

The chain couples TRBV4-1 to TRBJ2-7, with D perhaps matching TRBD2 (5 bases). Germline loops: CDR1 MGHRA, CDR2 YSYEKL. Trimming removed 3 bases at V and 2 bases at J, with 11 bases between. The CDR3 sequence is 14 residues long. As DNA, the CDR3 is TGCGCCAGCAGCCACGCCGGGAACCCCTACGAGCAGTACTTC. This encodes CASSHAGNPYEQYF.

The rearrangement uses TRBV5-1 and TRBJ2-1; tentative D call: TRBD1 (6 bases). The CDR3 has 16 amino acids. V dropped 8 bases and J dropped 7 bases, with 25 bases sitting between them. CDR1 and CDR2 (germline): SGHRS, YFSETQ. The CDR3 is CASPSGATPGWNEQFF. CDR3 DNA: TGCGCCAGTCCTTCAGGGGCCACCCCGGGATGGAATGAGCAGTTCTTC.

The CDR3 DNA reads TGCGCCAGCAGCGGTCCGGGACAGGGAGTCGACGGGGAGCTGTTTTTT. Its protein is CASSGPGQGVDGELFF. This chain connects TRBV5-1 to TRBJ2-2; 9 positions match TRBD1. Germline lookup yields CDR1 SGHRS and CDR2 YFSETQ. V lost 4 bases and J lost 7; bases outside the gene matches: 11. The length of the CDR3 is 16 residues.

This chain links TRBV5-6 with TRBJ2-7; tentative D call: TRBD2 (6 bases). V was clipped by 0 bases and J by 4 bases, with 11 bases between them. The germline CDR1 and CDR2 sequences are SGHDT and YYEEEE. CDR3 length equals 14 residues. The CDR3 protein is CASSLGGRSYEQYF. CDR3 DNA sequence: TGTGCCAGCAGCTTGGGTGGGAGGTCTTACGAGCAGTACTTC.

This clonotype was recorded many times. The genes are TRBV7-2 and TRBJ2-3, with D maybe TRBD2 (6 bases). The germline V gene encodes CDR1 SGHTA and CDR2 FQGNSA. CDR3 size: 13 residues. Trimming shortened V by 8 bases and J by 5 bases, and 14 bases separated the two germline ends. The CDR3 DNA reads TGTGCCAGCCACCCGGGGGAGGTAGATACGCAGTATTTT. This translates into CASHPGEVDTQYF.

V gene TRBV20-1 combines with J gene TRBJ1-1; D call uncertain. This CDR3 is built from 14 residues. V gave up 4 bases and J gave up 9 bases, with 21 bases separating them. Germline V lookup: CDR1 DFQATT, CDR2 SNEGSKA (reference sequence). The CDR3 loop reads CSAIAYAPDPKAFF. CDR3 nucleotides: TGCAGTGCTATCGCATACGCCCCGGACCCAAAAGCTTTCTTT.

This chain links TRBV29-1 with TRBJ2-2, with D perhaps matching TRBD1 (6 bases). This CDR3 is 15 amino acids long. Trimming shortened V by 6 bases and J by 0 bases, and 14 bases separated the two germline ends. Germline-derived CDR1 and CDR2 are SQVTM and ANQGSEA. As DNA, the CDR3 is TGCAGCGTAGCCGACAGGTCCTCGAACACCGGGGAGCTGTTTTTT. As protein: CSVADRSSNTGELFF.

A few counts support this clonotype. The V and J genes are TRBV5-5 and TRBJ2-7; 8 bases line up with TRBD2. Trimming cost V 0 bases and J 3 bases; bases outside gene matches: 5. Germline-derived CDR1 and CDR2 are SGHKS and YYEKEE (reference sequence). This CDR3 is 15 amino acids long. The CDR3 is CASSLDGLAVYEQYF. The CDR3 DNA reads as TGTGCCAGCAGCTTGGATGGACTAGCAGTCTACGAGCAGTACTTC.

This sequence joins TRBV7-3 and TRBJ2-1, with no clear D. Deletions cut 0 bases from V and 6 bases from J, with 12 bases between. Per germline, CDR1 SGHTA and CDR2 FQGTGA. CDR3 length: 15 amino acids. The CDR3 region has the DNA TGTGCCAGCAGCTTAACGTCGAGACTCCGCAATGAGCAGTTCTTC. Amino acids: CASSLTSRLRNEQFF.

The V and J genes are TRBV6-5 and TRBJ2-3, with 7 bases fitting TRBD1. V was clipped by 2 bases and J by 2 bases; unmatched bases: 13. The CDR3 loop spans 18 amino acids. Germline CDR1 MNHEY, CDR2 SVGAGI. CDR3 loop: CASSYSRNEGAFTDTQYF. The CDR3 DNA reads as TGTGCCAGCAGTTACAGTAGAAATGAGGGGGCGTTCACAGATACGCAGTATTTT.

This clonotype was seen only a few times. The chain links TRBV7-9 to TRBJ1-4; 7 bases align to TRBD1. This CDR3 is 16 amino acids long. Germline CDR1 and CDR2: SEHNR and FQNEAQ (reference sequence). Trimming at V came to 5 bases and at J to 8 bases, leaving 14 bases not matched to a gene. The CDR3 bases are TGTGCCAGCAGCGCACGACAGGGAGAGATCAGGGAAAAACTGTTTTTT. Translation: CASSARQGEIREKLFF.

This clonotype was counted a few times. This chain uses TRBV29-1 with TRBJ2-7, with D hard to call. The germline V gene has CDR1 SQVTM and CDR2 ANQGSEA. The ends were cut back, 3 bases at V and 1 base at J, with 13 bases in the middle. The CDR3 spans 14 residues. Here the CDR3 DNA reads TGCAGCGTTGAGGCCGGAGAGTCGTCCTACGAGCAGTACTTC. It translates to CSVEAGESSYEQYF.

This clonotype showed up just a few times. The chain has TRBV7-3 and TRBJ2-1, with TRBD2 matching 9 bases. The V gene's germline CDR1 is SGHTA and CDR2 FQGTGA. This CDR3 is built from 16 residues. The V gene end was trimmed by 9 bases and the J gene end by 0 bases; junction bases not matched to a gene: 9. The CDR3 sequence: CASSAGGPSSYNEQFF. CDR3 bases: TGTGCCAGTTCGGCGGGAGGGCCGAGCTCCTACAATGAGCAGTTCTTC.

This rearrangement joins TRBV20-1 to TRBJ1-3; 10 positions match TRBD1. The CDR3 runs 15 residues. V trimming: 6 bases; J trimming: 4 bases; junction bases outside the gene matches: 9. Germline V gene sequence: CDR1 DFQATT, CDR2 SNEGSKA (reference sequence). The CDR3: CSASPGTGAGNTIYF. The CDR3 nucleotides read TGCAGTGCCAGTCCCGGGACAGGGGCGGGAAACACCATATATTTT.

V and J are TRBV4-3 and TRBJ2-2, with TRBD2 as a possible D gene (5 bases). In germline, CDR1 is LGHNA, CDR2 YSLEER. This CDR3 spans 14 amino acids. The germline V and J ends were trimmed by 0 bases and 5 bases, with 7 bases remaining between them. Here the CDR3 DNA reads TGCGCCAGCAGCCAAGATCCGGGGACCGGGGAGCTGTTTTTT. Its protein product is CASSQDPGTGELFF.

This chain links TRBV6-6 with TRBJ2-1; 12 bases match TRBD2. The CDR3 contains 20 residues. V trimming: 0 bases; J trimming: 0 bases; junction bases outside the gene matches: 9. Looked up from germline, CDR1 is MNHNY and CDR2 is SVGAGI (reference sequence). CDR3 nucleotides: TGTGCCAGCAGTTACTCGGACCTAGCGGGAGGGTCCTTCTCCTACAATGAGCAGTTCTTC. This translates into CASSYSDLAGGSFSYNEQFF.

V gene TRBV5-1 combines with J gene TRBJ2-1, with a weak D call TRBD2 (5 bases). The CDR3 is 14 amino acids. V lost 0 bases to trimming and J lost 8 bases, with 12 bases between them. Germline V CDR1 and CDR2: SGHRS, YFSETQ. The CDR3 spells CASSLAERHHEQFF. The DNA for the CDR3 is TGCGCCAGCAGCTTGGCCGAGCGGCACCATGAGCAGTTCTTC.

The rearrangement joins TRBV7-2 to TRBJ2-7, with 7 bases identical to TRBD1. The trim removed 2 bases at V and 1 base at J, leaving 5 bases unmatched. CDR3 length: 15 residues. Germline values: CDR1 SGHTA, CDR2 FQGNSA. CDR3 in amino acids: CASSLSGTASYEQYF. CDR3 bases: TGTGCCAGCAGCTTATCCGGGACAGCGTCCTACGAGCAGTACTTC.

This clonotype was recorded a few times. This chain connects TRBV11-2 to TRBJ2-3, with 9 bases aligning to TRBD1. V shed 5 bases and J 5 bases; nucleotides not matched to a gene: 8. The germline CDR1 and CDR2 sequences are SGHAT and FQNNGV. This CDR3 spans 15 amino acids. The CDR3 nucleotides are TGTGCCAGCAGCCATTGGGACAGGGCGGAAGATACGCAGTATTTT. This codes for CASSHWDRAEDTQYF.

This clonotype was seen a few times. The chain combines TRBV9 with TRBJ2-1, with 10 bases matching TRBD2. CDR1 and CDR2 from the germline V gene are SGDLS and YYNGEE. With V trimmed by 7 bases and J by 4 bases, 14 bases remained unmatched. The CDR3 has 17 residues. The CDR3 here is CASGKASGGAKYNEQFF. For the CDR3, the DNA is TGTGCCAGCGGGAAAGCTAGCGGGGGAGCGAAGTACAATGAGCAGTTCTTC.

This clonotype was observed a few times. The chain couples TRBV18 to TRBJ2-1, with D unclear. From germline, CDR1 is KGHSH and CDR2 LQKENI. Trimming took 5 bases from V and 4 from J, leaving 15 bases between them. CDR3 length: 15 amino acids. The chain's CDR3 is CASSSLQDLYNEQFF. The CDR3 DNA sequence: TGTGCCAGCTCATCCCTCCAGGATTTGTACAATGAGCAGTTCTTC.

The chain has TRBV13 and TRBJ2-5, with D unclear. Germline-derived CDR1 and CDR2 are PRHDT and FYEKMQ (reference sequence). V was clipped by 2 bases and J by 4 bases, with 5 bases between them. The CDR3 has 12 amino acids. The CDR3 region is CASSLIPETQYF. Written as DNA, the CDR3 is TGTGCCAGCAGCTTAATCCCAGAGACCCAGTACTTC.

The chain uses TRBV12-3 or TRBV12-4 and TRBJ2-7, with D possibly TRBD2 on 6 matching bases. V gave up 5 bases and J gave up 2 bases, with 10 bases separating them. The CDR3 is 13 residues long. The CDR3 here is CASSGGFPYEQYF. DNA for the CDR3: TGTGCCAGCAGTGGAGGGTTCCCCTACGAGCAGTACTTC.

The chain links TRBV7-3 to TRBJ2-1; weak D call: TRBD1 (6 bases). CDR1 and CDR2 (germline): SGHTA, FQGTGA. The length of the CDR3 is 15 residues. V lost 5 bases and J 9 bases, leaving 20 bases between the germline ends. CDR3 in amino acids: CASSPGTPTGGEQFF. The CDR3 DNA reads as TGTGCCAGCAGCCCCGGGACACCCACTGGGGGTGAGCAGTTCTTC.

This chain links TRBV5-5 with TRBJ1-6, with TRBD1 as a possible D gene (6 bases). CDR3 length equals 15 residues. Germline V gives CDR1 SGHKS, CDR2 YYEKEE (reference sequence). V lost 2 bases and J lost 7, with 13 bases in between. The CDR3 sequence is CASSLGGTLNSPLHF. As DNA, the CDR3 is TGTGCCAGCAGCTTAGGGGGGACATTGAATTCACCCCTCCACTTT.